In its sample, the clone carrying this TCR beta chain was seen once. Assay used: immunoSEQ multiplex PCR; TCRdb lists only in-frame clones, some missing. The table has fewer than 70,000 clones, roughly 82% seen once; the top ten hold 2.4%. Trimming cost V 1 base and J 10 bases, with 16 bases left between them. The CDR3 is 15 residues long. The V gene's germline CDR1 is SGHTA and CDR2 FQGNSA. The sample belongs to a study of OX40 agonist ivuxolimab in advanced cancers. The clonotype comes from an adult with an advanced solid tumor such as melanoma, head and neck, liver or kidney cancer. This material consisted of CD4+ or CD8+ T cells sorted from blood, taken in a trial of the OX40 agonist ivuxolimab. V is TRBV7-2 and J is TRBJ1-4; the D gene is possibly TRBD1 (5 bases). This chain's CDR3 is CASSLDSASGGKLFF. The CDR3 nucleotides are TGTGCCAGCAGCTTAGATTCGGCAAGCGGGGGAAAACTGTTTTTT.